Here is one T cell receptor (beta chain) with its context. The data were taken from a study of blood T cell repertoires in COVID-19. The overall study: Sites in the United States, Italy and Spain provided acute and convalescent COVID-19 samples. PBMCs, B-cell-depleted T cells, or T cells provided the cDNA or gDNA that made up the material.

The CDR3 has 13 amino acids. Trimming removed 5 bases at V and 1 base at J, with 8 bases between. Germline CDR1 reads SGHVS; CDR2 reads FQNEAQ. In the authors' workflow: Estimated nucleated cell counts came from reference gene primer amplification. The protocol was immunoSEQ multiplex PCR, while the TCRdb copy is restricted to in-frame clones and leaves out a portion. The DNA was the basis for D and trimming; V, J and clone size are from that table. The repertoire includes hundreds of thousands of clones, just under 90% of them detected once, and about 0.26% sits in the top ten. The chain has TRBV7-8 and TRBJ1-1; no clear D. Source material: peripheral blood. The sequence was obtained from a woman under 30 with acute or convalescent COVID-19. The chain's CDR3 is CASSITQNTEAFF. DNA for the CDR3: TGTGCCAGCAGCATTACACAGAACACTGAAGCTTTCTTT.